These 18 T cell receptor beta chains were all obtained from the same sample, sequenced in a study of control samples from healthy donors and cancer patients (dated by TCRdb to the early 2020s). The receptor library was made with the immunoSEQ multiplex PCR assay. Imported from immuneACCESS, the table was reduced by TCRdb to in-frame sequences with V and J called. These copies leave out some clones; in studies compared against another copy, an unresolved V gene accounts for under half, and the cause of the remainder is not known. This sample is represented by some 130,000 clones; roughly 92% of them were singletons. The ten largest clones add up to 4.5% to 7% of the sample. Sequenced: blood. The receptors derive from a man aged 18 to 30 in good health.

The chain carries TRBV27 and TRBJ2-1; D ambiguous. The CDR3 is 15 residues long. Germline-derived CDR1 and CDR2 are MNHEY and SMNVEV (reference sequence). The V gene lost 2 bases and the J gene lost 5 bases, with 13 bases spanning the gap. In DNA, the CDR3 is TGTGCCAGCAGTTTAGTCTTCTCGCTGGACAATGAGCAGTTCTTC. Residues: CASSLVFSLDNEQFF.

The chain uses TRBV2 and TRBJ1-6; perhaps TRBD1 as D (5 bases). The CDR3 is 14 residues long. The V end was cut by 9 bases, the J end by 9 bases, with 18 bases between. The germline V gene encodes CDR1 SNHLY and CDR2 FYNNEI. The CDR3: CARCRDSNGSPLHF. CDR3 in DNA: TGTGCCAGGTGCCGGGACTCTAATGGTTCACCCCTCCACTTT.

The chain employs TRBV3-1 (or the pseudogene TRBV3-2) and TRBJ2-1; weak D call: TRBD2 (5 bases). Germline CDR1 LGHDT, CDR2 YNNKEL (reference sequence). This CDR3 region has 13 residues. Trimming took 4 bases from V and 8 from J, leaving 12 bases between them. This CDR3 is CASSPQGRDEQFF. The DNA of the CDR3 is TGTGCCAGCAGCCCCCAAGGGCGGGATGAGCAGTTCTTC.

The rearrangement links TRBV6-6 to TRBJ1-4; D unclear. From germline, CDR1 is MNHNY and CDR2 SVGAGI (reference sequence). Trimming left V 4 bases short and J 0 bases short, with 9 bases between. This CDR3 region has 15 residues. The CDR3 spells CASSFTFATNEKLFF. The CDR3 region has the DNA TGTGCCAGCAGTTTCACGTTTGCAACTAATGAAAAACTGTTTTTT.

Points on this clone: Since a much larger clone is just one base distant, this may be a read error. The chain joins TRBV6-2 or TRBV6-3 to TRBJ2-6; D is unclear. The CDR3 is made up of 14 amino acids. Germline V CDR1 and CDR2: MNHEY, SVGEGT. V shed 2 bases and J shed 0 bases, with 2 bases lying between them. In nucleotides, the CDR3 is TGTGCCAGCAGTTACAGCTCTGGGGCCAACGTCCTGACTTTC. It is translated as CASSYSSGANVLTF.

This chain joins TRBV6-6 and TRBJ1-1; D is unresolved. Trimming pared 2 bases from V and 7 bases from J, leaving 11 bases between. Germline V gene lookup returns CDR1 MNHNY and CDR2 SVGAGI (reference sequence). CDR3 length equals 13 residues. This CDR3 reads CASSYRENGEAFF. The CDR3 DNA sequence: TGTGCCAGCAGTTACCGGGAGAATGGTGAAGCTTTCTTT.

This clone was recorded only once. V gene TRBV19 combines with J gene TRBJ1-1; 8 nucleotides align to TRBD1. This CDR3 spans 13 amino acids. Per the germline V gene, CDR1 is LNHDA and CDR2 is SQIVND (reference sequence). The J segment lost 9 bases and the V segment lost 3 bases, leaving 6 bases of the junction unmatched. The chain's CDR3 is CASSIRGTGQAFF. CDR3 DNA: TGTGCCAGTAGTATTAGGGGGACAGGTCAAGCTTTCTTT.

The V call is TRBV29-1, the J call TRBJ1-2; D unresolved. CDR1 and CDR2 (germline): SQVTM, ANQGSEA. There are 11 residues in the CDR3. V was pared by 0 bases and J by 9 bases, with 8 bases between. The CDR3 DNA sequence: TGCAGCGTTGAAGACGGCGACCGCTACACCTTC. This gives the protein CSVEDGDRYTF.

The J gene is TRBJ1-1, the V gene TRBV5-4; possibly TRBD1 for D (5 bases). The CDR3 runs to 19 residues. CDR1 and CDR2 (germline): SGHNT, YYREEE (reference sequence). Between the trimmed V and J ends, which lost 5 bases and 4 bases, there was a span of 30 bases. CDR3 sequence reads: CASSQTASPGWGMSTEAFF. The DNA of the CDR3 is TGTGCCAGCAGTCAGACAGCCAGCCCTGGGTGGGGTATGAGCACTGAAGCTTTCTTT.

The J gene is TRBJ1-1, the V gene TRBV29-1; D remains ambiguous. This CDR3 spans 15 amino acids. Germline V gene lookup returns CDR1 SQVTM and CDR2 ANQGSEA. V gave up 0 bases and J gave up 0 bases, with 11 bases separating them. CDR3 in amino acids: CSVEDLIAMNTEAFF. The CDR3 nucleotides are TGCAGCGTTGAAGATCTGATAGCCATGAACACTGAAGCTTTCTTT.

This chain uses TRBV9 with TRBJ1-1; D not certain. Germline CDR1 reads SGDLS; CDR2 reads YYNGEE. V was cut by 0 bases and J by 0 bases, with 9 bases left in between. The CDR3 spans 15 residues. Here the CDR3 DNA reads TGTGCCAGCAGCGTAGCCGGATTGTTGAACACTGAAGCTTTCTTT. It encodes CASSVAGLLNTEAFF.

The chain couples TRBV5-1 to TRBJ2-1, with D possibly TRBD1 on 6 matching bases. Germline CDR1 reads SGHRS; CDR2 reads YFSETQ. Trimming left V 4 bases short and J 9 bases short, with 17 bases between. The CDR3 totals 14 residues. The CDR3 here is CASSTAYRTVEQFF. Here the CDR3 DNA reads TGCGCCAGCAGCACCGCGTACCGGACAGTTGAGCAGTTCTTC.

Here the CDR3 reads CASSDLTGGNGYTF. CDR3 DNA: TGTGCCAGCAGCGACTTAACAGGGGGGAATGGCTACACCTTC. The chain uses TRBV11-2 and TRBJ1-2, with 8 positions matching TRBD1. V lost 5 bases and J lost 6; bases outside the gene matches: 8. Germline CDR1 SGHAT, CDR2 FQNNGV. The CDR3 contains 14 residues.

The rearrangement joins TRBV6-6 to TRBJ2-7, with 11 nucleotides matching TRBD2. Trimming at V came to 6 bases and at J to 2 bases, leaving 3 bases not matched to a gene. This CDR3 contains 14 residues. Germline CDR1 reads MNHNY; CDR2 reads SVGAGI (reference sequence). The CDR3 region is CASRTSGVPYEQYF. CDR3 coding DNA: TGTGCCAGCAGGACTAGCGGGGTTCCCTACGAGCAGTACTTC.

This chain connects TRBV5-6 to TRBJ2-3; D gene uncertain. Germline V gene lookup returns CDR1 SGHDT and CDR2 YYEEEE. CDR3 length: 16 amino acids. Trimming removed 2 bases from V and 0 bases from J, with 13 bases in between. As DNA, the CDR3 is TGTGCCAGCAGCTTCTTGTCGGCAACTAGCACAGATACGCAGTATTTT. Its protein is CASSFLSATSTDTQYF. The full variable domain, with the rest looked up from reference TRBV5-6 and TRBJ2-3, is DAGVTQSPTHLIKTRGQQVTLRCSPKSGHDTVSWYQQALGQGPQFIFQYYEEEERQRGNFPDRFSGHQFPNYSSELNVNALLLGDSALYLCASSFLSATSTDTQYFGPGTRLTVL.

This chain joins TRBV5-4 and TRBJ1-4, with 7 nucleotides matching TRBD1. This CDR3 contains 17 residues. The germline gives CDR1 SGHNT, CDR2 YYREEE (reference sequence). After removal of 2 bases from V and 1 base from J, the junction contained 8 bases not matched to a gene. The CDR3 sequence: CASSFNRGSRTNEKLFF. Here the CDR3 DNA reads TGTGCCAGCAGCTTTAACAGGGGAAGTAGAACTAATGAAAAACTGTTTTTT.

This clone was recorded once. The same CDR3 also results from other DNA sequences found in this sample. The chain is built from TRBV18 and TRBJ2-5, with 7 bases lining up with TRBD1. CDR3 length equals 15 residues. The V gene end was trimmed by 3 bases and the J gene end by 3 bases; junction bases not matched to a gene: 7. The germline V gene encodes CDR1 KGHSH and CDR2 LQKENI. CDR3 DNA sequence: TGTGCCAGCTCACCCCTACAGGGGTTGGAAGAGACCCAGTACTTC. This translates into CASSPLQGLEETQYF.

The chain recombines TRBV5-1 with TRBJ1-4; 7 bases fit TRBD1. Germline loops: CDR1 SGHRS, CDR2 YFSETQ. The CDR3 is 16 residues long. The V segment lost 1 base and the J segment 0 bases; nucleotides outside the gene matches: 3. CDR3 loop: CASSLTGATTNEKLFF. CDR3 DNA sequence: TGCGCCAGCAGCTTGACAGGGGCCACAACTAATGAAAAACTGTTTTTT.